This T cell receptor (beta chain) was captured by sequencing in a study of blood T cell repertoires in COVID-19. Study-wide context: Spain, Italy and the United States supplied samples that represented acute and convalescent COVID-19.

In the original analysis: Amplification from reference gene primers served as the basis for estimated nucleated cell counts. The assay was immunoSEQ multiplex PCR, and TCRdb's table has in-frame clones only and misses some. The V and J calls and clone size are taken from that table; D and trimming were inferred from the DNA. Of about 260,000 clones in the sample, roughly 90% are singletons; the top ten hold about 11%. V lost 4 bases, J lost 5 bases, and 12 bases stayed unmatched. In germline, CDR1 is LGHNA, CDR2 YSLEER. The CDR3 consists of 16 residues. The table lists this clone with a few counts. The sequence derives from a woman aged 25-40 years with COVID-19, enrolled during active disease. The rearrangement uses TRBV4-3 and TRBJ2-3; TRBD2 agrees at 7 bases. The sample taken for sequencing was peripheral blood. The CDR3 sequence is CASSREGSGGRDTQYF. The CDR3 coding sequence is TGCGCCAGCAGCCGGGAGGGCTCGGGAGGCAGAGATACGCAGTATTTT.